This TCR beta chain was captured by sequencing in a study of shared clonotypes between healthy human individuals. Regarding the study as a whole: Estimated richness was generally greater in naive than memory subsets.

About this clone itself: Its specificity is unknown.

The V gene lost 4 bases and the J gene lost 2 bases, with 15 bases spanning the gap. CDR3 size: 16 residues. CDR1 and CDR2 from the germline V gene are SGHRS and YFSETQ. Sequencing was performed with immunoSEQ multiplex PCR; in TCRdb, only in-frame clones are kept and a portion is missing. The sample lists approximately 1.5 million clones, approximately 98% occurring once. The sequencing input was naive CD4+ T cells sorted from blood. Subset reported: CD45RA+ positively selected. V gene TRBV5-1 combines with J gene TRBJ1-4, with D tentatively TRBD1 (6 bases). This TCR was recovered from a man aged 25-40 years in good health. The CDR3 nucleotides read TGCGCCAGCAGCCTCGCCGTAGGGGGGACTAATGAAAAACTGTTTTTT. Protein product: CASSLAVGGTNEKLFF.